Sequencing of this TCR beta chain was carried out in a study of spatial heterogeneity in lung cancer. Study-level information: In raw reads, more than 9.5 appearances on average were recorded for each unique TCR and UMI combination.

This clonotype was counted ten times or more. Its antigen remains unknown. The time point was: sample taken at primary tumor resection. Samples were donated by 72 untreated early-stage non-small cell lung cancer patients. Study observations and caveats: The appearance of ubiquitous expanded tumor TCRs in blood was greater at resection than follow-up.

Each CDR3 protein is one row after TCRdb ran MiXCR on the 5' RACE reads. Among 60,000 to 75,000 distinct CDR3 sequences, roughly 6.6% were seen once, and the ten largest hold approximately 15%. The source was PBMCs, collected at surgery. The receptor comes from a female donor with early-stage non-small cell lung cancer.

The CDR3 reads CASSLKPAGFGETQYF. Written as DNA, the CDR3 is TGTGCCAGCAGCTTAAAACCCGCGGGGTTCGGAGAGACCCAGTACTTC. This chain links TRBV11-1 with TRBJ2-5; possible D gene TRBD2, 6 bases. Looked up from germline, CDR1 is SGHAT and CDR2 is FQDESV (reference sequence). The CDR3 spans 16 residues. V was clipped by 2 bases and J by 4 bases, with 17 bases between them.